Listed below are T cell receptor beta chains from one sample, sequenced in a study of Graves' ophthalmopathy and Graves' hyperthyroidism. Using its own MiXCR run on the multiplex PCR reads, TCRdb lists one record per CDR3 protein. The data show fewer than 400,000 distinct CDR3 sequences, 18% seen once. The sequenced material came from peripheral blood. The receptors derive from a woman between 18 and 29 years old with Graves' ophthalmopathy. The CDR3 runs from the conserved cysteine through the conserved F or W. A D gene is named only where the DNA matches it firmly. The size of a clone is reported for some rows only, either as once, few or many, or as a class for expanded clones.

TGCAGTGCGGGGACTAGCGGACAAGAGACCCAGTACTTC	CSAGTSGQETQYF	TRBD2	many	TRBV20-1	TRBJ2-5
TGTGCCTGGAGTGCTAACGGACAGGGAAACACCATATATTTT	CAWSANGQGNTIYF	NA	NA	TRBV30	TRBJ1-3
TGTGCCAGCAGCCAAGGACCCCCCCCGAAACGTCAGCCCCAGCATTTT	CASSQGPPPKRQPQHF	NA	many	TRBV14	TRBJ1-5
TGTGCCAGCAGTTACGCAGGGGGGAACACCGGGGAGCTGTTTTTT	CASSYAGGNTGELFF	TRBD1	many	TRBV6-5	TRBJ2-2
TGTGCCAGCAGGGGGACAGGGGGATATCAGCCCCAGCATTTT	CASRGTGGYQPQHF	TRBD1	many	TRBV28	TRBJ1-5
TGTGCCAGCAGTTTGGCTTTCCGCTCCTACGAGCAGTACTTC	CASSLAFRSYEQYF	NA	many	TRBV12-3/TRBV12-4	TRBJ2-7
TGTGCCAGCAGCCAAGTGGGAGCCTGGGGCCAAGAGACCCAGTACTTC	CASSQVGAWGQETQYF	NA	many	TRBV3-1	TRBJ2-5
TGTGCCAGCAGCTTAAGGTCGGGTGATGTATATGGCTACACCTTC	CASSLRSGDVYGYTF	NA	NA	TRBV7-2	TRBJ1-2
TGTGCCAGCAACGCCGGGGGGCTGGACTATGGCTACACCTTC	CASNAGGLDYGYTF	NA	many	TRBV2	TRBJ1-2
TGTGCCAGCAGCGTCGACAGGGTCCAAGAGACCCAGTACTTC	CASSVDRVQETQYF	TRBD1	many	TRBV9	TRBJ2-5
TGTGCCAGCAGGAGCGGGAGTGGATATCAAGAGACCCAGTACTTC	CASRSGSGYQETQYF	TRBD2	few	TRBV12-3/TRBV12-4	TRBJ2-5
TGCAGTGCTAGAGATCTGAGGGTCTCCTACGAGCAGTACTTC	CSARDLRVSYEQYF	NA	many	TRBV20-1	TRBJ2-7
TGCGCCAGCAGCTTGGGTTGGCAAGAGACCCAGTACTTC	CASSLGWQETQYF	NA	many	TRBV5-1	TRBJ2-5
TGTGCCAGCAGCTTAGCGAACAGGGAGCCCTATGGCTACACCTTC	CASSLANREPYGYTF	NA	NA	TRBV7-9	TRBJ1-2
TGTGCCACCAGCAGAGATCGAGGAACTCGGGGGAATTCACCCCTCCACTTT	CATSRDRGTRGNSPLHF	NA	many	TRBV15	TRBJ1-6
TGCGCCAGCAGCCAAGAGGGGTCGGCAGTAGGCCTAGGGCCCCAGCATTTT	CASSQEGSAVGLGPQHF	NA	NA	TRBV4-1	TRBJ1-5
TGTGCCAGCAGCTTCCTTGGAGGCATCTACGAGCAGTACTTC	CASSFLGGIYEQYF	NA	many	TRBV11-2	TRBJ2-7
TGTGCCTGGAGTGATTGGAACACTGAAGCTTTCTTT	CAWSDWNTEAFF	NA	many	TRBV30	TRBJ1-1
TGTGCCAGCAGCTTATGGGGGATCAATCAGCCCCAGCATTTT	CASSLWGINQPQHF	NA	many	TRBV7-2	TRBJ1-5
TGTGCCAGCAGCTTCGGACCTAGCTCCTACAATGAGCAGTTCTTC	CASSFGPSSYNEQFF	NA	many	TRBV7-3	TRBJ2-1
TGTGCCAGCACCCCCGTTACGGGAGGCGGCACTGAAGCTTTCTTT	CASTPVTGGGTEAFF	NA	NA	TRBV12-3/TRBV12-4	TRBJ1-1
TGTGCCAGCAGTACGGCAAACACTGAAGCTTTCTTT	CASSTANTEAFF	NA	many	TRBV6-2/TRBV6-3	TRBJ1-1
TGTGCCAGCAGTTACGGGAGTAGCGGGACGCACGAGCAGTACTTC	CASSYGSSGTHEQYF	TRBD2	NA	TRBV6-5	TRBJ2-7
TGCGCCAGCAGCCTGGGACGGGGATACTACGAGCAGTACTTC	CASSLGRGYYEQYF	NA	few	TRBV5-1	TRBJ2-7
TGTGCCAGCAGTTACTCGGGCGGACGGCGGACCCAGTACTTC	CASSYSGGRRTQYF	NA	NA	TRBV6-2/TRBV6-3	TRBJ2-5
TGTGCCAGCTCACCATCAGGGGTCACTGAAGCTTTCTTT	CASSPSGVTEAFF	NA	many	TRBV18	TRBJ1-1
TGTGCCAGTAGTATGCAGGGGAACACCGGGGAGCTGTTTTTT	CASSMQGNTGELFF	NA	many	TRBV19	TRBJ2-2
TGTGCCACCCTTAACTATGGCTACACCTTC	CATLNYGYTF	NA	many	TRBV19	TRBJ1-2
TGTGCCAGCAGACTCCGGACGACGGGGGGGCAAACTGGGGCCAACGTCCTGACTTTC	CASRLRTTGGQTGANVLTF	TRBD2	NA	TRBV6-1	TRBJ2-6
TGTGCCACCAGTGATTTGGCGTCGGGGAACACCGGGGAGCTGTTTTTT	CATSDLASGNTGELFF	NA	many	TRBV24-1	TRBJ2-2
TGTGCCAGCAGTTACGAGGGAGGGCCCATGGAGACCCAGTACTTC	CASSYEGGPMETQYF	TRBD2	NA	TRBV6-5	TRBJ2-5
TGTGCCAGCAGTTCAGGGATGGGTCAGCCCCAGCATTTT	CASSSGMGQPQHF	NA	many	TRBV12-3/TRBV12-4	TRBJ1-5
TGTGCCAGCAATCAACAATCGGGACAGGGGTCTCGGGGAGAGCAGTACTTC	CASNQQSGQGSRGEQYF	TRBD1	many	TRBV28	TRBJ2-7
TGTGCCAGCAGCGGGAGGGACACCGGGGAGCTGTTTTTT	CASSGRDTGELFF	TRBD2	many	TRBV6-5	TRBJ2-2
TGTGCCAGCAGTGAATCTGGGGTAGGCTACGAGCAGTACTTC	CASSESGVGYEQYF	NA	NA	TRBV6-1	TRBJ2-7
TGTGCCAGCAGTTATGATGAAGCGGGAACCTACGAGCAGTACTTC	CASSYDEAGTYEQYF	TRBD2	many	TRBV6-5	TRBJ2-7
TGTGCCAGCAGTTACGAGAAGACCCAGTACTTC	CASSYEKTQYF	NA	many	TRBV6-2/TRBV6-3	TRBJ2-5
TGTGCCAGCAGTCCTACCATTAGCGGGGCCTACGAGCAGTACTTC	CASSPTISGAYEQYF	TRBD2	many	TRBV28	TRBJ2-7
TGTGCCATCAATCCGGGACAGAACACTGAAGCTTTCTTT	CAINPGQNTEAFF	NA	many	TRBV10-3	TRBJ1-1
TGTGCCAGTTCCAGGGGGAGAAACGCTGAAGCTTTCTTT	CASSRGRNAEAFF	TRBD1	NA	TRBV12-3/TRBV12-4	TRBJ1-1
TGTGCCAGCAGTTGGGTGCCGAACACCGGGGAGCTGTTTTTT	CASSWVPNTGELFF	NA	many	TRBV27	TRBJ2-2